The 7 T cell receptor beta chains presented below share a single source sample, sequenced in a study of blood T cell repertoires in COVID-19. Clones were read by immunoSEQ multiplex PCR, and TCRdb kept only the in-frame ones, dropping some. The sample shows under 300,000 clones, 75% to 90% of them seen only once. Source material: PBMCs or T cells enriched from blood (not recorded which). These receptors came from a woman aged 25 to 39 with acute COVID-19.

The gene calls are TRBV12-2 and TRBJ1-2; TRBD1 is the table's D call, not checked against the DNA. TRBV12-2 is reported as a pseudogene. The CDR3 sequence is 14 residues long. CDR3 residues: CASRWGQASYGYTF. For the CDR3, the DNA is TGTGCAAGTCGCTGGGGACAGGCGAGCTATGGCTACACCTTC.

The chain links TRBV12-3 or TRBV12-4 to TRBJ1-2; D gene ambiguous. CDR3 size: 12 residues. The germline V and J ends were trimmed by 2 bases and 4 bases, with 5 bases remaining between them. The CDR3 DNA reads TGTGCCAGCAGTTTACTGCGCTATGGCTACACCTTC. It encodes CASSLLRYGYTF.

The chain links TRBV4-1 to TRBJ2-1; 11 bases match TRBD2. CDR3 length equals 17 residues. Germline-derived CDR1 and CDR2 are MGHRA and YSYEKL. V trimming: 4 bases; J trimming: 4 bases; junction bases outside the gene matches: 9. The DNA of the CDR3 is TGCGCCAGCAGCCGTAAGACCGGGACTAGCGGATACAATGAGCAGTTCTTC. Protein product: CASSRKTGTSGYNEQFF.

V is TRBV6-1 and J is TRBJ1-5; D possibly corresponds to TRBD1 (5 bases). Germline V gene data show CDR1 as MNHNS and CDR2 as SASEGT. The CDR3 is made up of 15 amino acids. Trimming removed 0 bases from V and 4 bases from J, with 10 bases in between. This chain's CDR3 is CASSEAQGGNQPQHF. The CDR3 nucleotides are TGTGCCAGCAGTGAAGCTCAGGGTGGGAATCAGCCCCAGCATTTT.

The chain couples TRBV11-2 to TRBJ1-1; possible D gene TRBD1, 6 bases. This CDR3 has 15 amino acids. V was shortened by 5 bases and J by 0 bases, with 13 bases between the two germline ends. Germline V lookup: CDR1 SGHAT, CDR2 FQNNGV. The CDR3 sequence: CASSPQGHLNTEAFF. CDR3 in DNA: TGTGCCAGCAGCCCACAGGGACACTTGAACACTGAAGCTTTCTTT.

The chain joins TRBV30 to TRBJ1-6; D is uncertain. Germline lookup yields CDR1 GTSNPN and CDR2 SVGIG (reference sequence). CDR3 length equals 14 residues. With 4 bases removed from V and 10 bases from J, the gap between germline ends came to 17 bases. In DNA, the CDR3 is TGTGCCTGGAACGGGTCCCAGCTAAGGTCACCCCTCCACTTT. Its protein is CAWNGSQLRSPLHF.

CDR3 sequence: CASSQGTSGQETQYF. The CDR3 DNA follows: TGCGCCAGCAGCCAAGGGACTAGCGGCCAAGAGACCCAGTACTTC. The V call is TRBV4-3, the J call TRBJ2-5, with 10 bases matching TRBD2. The CDR3 totals 15 residues. V was clipped by 1 base and J by 1 base; unmatched bases: 0. The germline V gene has CDR1 LGHNA and CDR2 YSLEER.